A single TCR beta chain is shown here with its context. The data stem from a study of blood T cell repertoires in COVID-19. About the research overall: Samples representing acute and convalescent COVID-19 were sourced from the United States, Italy and Spain. Nucleic acid was either cDNA or gDNA, and it came from T cells, B-cell-depleted T cells, or PBMCs.

Here immunoSEQ multiplex PCR was the method, and the copy in TCRdb shows in-frame clones only, minus some. Here the sample spans about 330,000 clones, about 90% being singletons. Recruits, aged roughly 18 to 95 years, lived in 20 to 30 US areas. CDR3 size: 14 residues. After removal of 10 bases from V and 9 bases from J, the junction contained 17 bases not matched to a gene. CDR1 and CDR2 from the germline V gene are SGHNT and YYREEE (reference sequence). This sequence was found in a woman aged 30 to 39 who had recovered from COVID-19. Sequenced input: PBMCs or T cells enriched from blood (not recorded which). This chain connects TRBV5-4 to TRBJ2-5, with 8 bases identical to TRBD1. The CDR3 reads CASRLGGRGLPQYF. Here the CDR3 DNA reads TGTGCCTCTCGTCTGGGGGGCAGGGGGCTACCCCAGTACTTC. Full variable domain (missing parts from reference TRBV5-4 and TRBJ2-5): ETGVTQSPTHLIKTRGQQVTLRCSSQSGHNTVSWYQQALGQGPQFIFQYYREEENGRGNFPPRFSGLQFPNYSSELNVNALELDDSALYLCASRLGGRGLPQYFGPGTRLLVL.